This T cell receptor (beta chain) was obtained from a study of monozygotic twins with inflammatory bowel disease (dated by TCRdb to the late 2010s). In terms of the full investigation: The full study comprised 30 or so monozygotic twin pairs: nine German pairs (four IBD-concordant, five IBD-discordant) and 19 IBD-discordant Danish pairs. Each individual had, on average, about 151 000 unique TCRalpha sequences and 181 000 unique TCRbeta sequences available for analysis. Disease-associated traits were sought mainly through comparisons between IBD patients and their genetically identical healthy co-twins within discordant pairs. Overall results and qualifications from the work: The results gave no support for a single strong signal or clonotype linked to IBD. No difference in repertoire similarity was observed between concordant and discordant twins, possibly owing to limited statistical power. Different T cell subtypes could not be distinguished in the analysis. Differing immunosuppressive treatments among patients may have added background noise and inter-individual variability to the repertoires. A decrease in TCRbeta repertoire diversity, as measured by inverse Simpson index, was observed in IBD patients compared with their healthy co-twins. Compared with healthy twins, IBD patients shared fewer clonotypes with other individuals, and the difference was most pronounced in patients with signs of disease activity.

From each donor, an approximately 2.5 ml peripheral blood sample was drawn into PAXgene tubes and stored at -80 degrees C. Without any T cell sorting, total RNA was extracted from whole blood using the PAXgene blood miRNA kit on an automated QIAcube. Peripheral blood from monozygotic twin pairs concordant or discordant for inflammatory bowel disease was subjected to deep TCRalpha and TCRbeta repertoire profiling with unique molecular barcoding. Smoking habits were recorded for all twin pairs, and individuals were classified as current, former or never smokers. As encoded in the germline V gene (reference sequence), CDR1 is DFQATT while CDR2 is SNEGSKA. The CDR3 contains 15 residues, cysteine and phenylalanine counted. Only the protein sequence is given. The library was obtained by 5' RACE. The input for every TCR library was roughly 3,200 ng of total RNA. For each sample, cDNA was synthesized in eight separate reactions using SMARTScribe reverse transcriptase. Unique molecular identifiers containing a 6-nucleotide sample barcode were introduced through template switching during cDNA synthesis. Amplification of TCRalpha and TCRbeta cDNA involved two nested PCRs of about 15 and 9 cycles, and each PCR was followed by bead purification. Before amplification, cDNA was treated with uracil DNA-glycosylase and purified using the QIAquick PCR purification kit. The second PCR was the step at which Illumina TruSeq-compatible adapters and sample-specific barcodes were added. TapeStation and Qubit were used to check library quality and concentration, and 4 to 6 ng of each library went into the pool. Sequencing of the pooled libraries was done on an Illumina HiSeq2500 single-index Rapid Run using custom sequencing primers and 2 x 100 bp reads. On the authors' methods: PCR and sequencing errors were corrected by UMI-based consensus assembly using MiGEC version 1.2.6. MiXCR version 2.1.1 handled V(D)J alignment, clonotype assembly and CDR3 extraction. Normalisation of gene usage, clonotype sharing and MAIT/NKT TCR abundance was achieved by analysing the top 1000, 10 000 and 20 000 clonotypes per sample. Diversity was computed as the inverse Simpson index with the vegan R package after downsampling to 27 000 UMIs. Statistical testing used paired Mann-Whitney U tests on the discordant twin pairs and applied Benjamini-Hochberg correction for multiple testing. TCRdb reprocessed the reads, so every CDR3 protein sequence counts as one entry and DNA is not shown. The authors' filters were not applied to this entry. The sample's own table lists around 410,000 distinct CDR3 sequences. 2% to 3% of the sample is in the top ten clones.

Comment on this clonotype: Its antigen is unknown.

The source material was blood. This TCR derives from a human donor with ulcerative colitis or Crohn's disease, or a healthy co-twin of an affected twin (not recorded which). The rearranged segments are TRBV20-1 and TRBJ2-1; TCRdb picks TRBD1, but there is no DNA to check that call. The CDR3 amino acid sequence is: CSARDRVAGTAEQFF.